One sample yielded the 27 T cell receptor beta chains listed below, sequenced in a study of blood T cell repertoires in COVID-19. Sequencing was performed with immunoSEQ multiplex PCR; in TCRdb, only in-frame clones are kept and a portion is missing. The sample has around 72,000 clones, roughly 83% seen once. The sample comprised peripheral blood. The receptors come from a woman aged 80 or over with acute or convalescent COVID-19.

The chain joins TRBV13 to TRBJ2-5, with TRBD2 identical over 14 bases. The CDR3 length is 16 residues. V gave up 5 bases and J gave up 2 bases; unmatched junction bases: 4. Looked up from germline, CDR1 is PRHDT and CDR2 is FYEKMQ (reference sequence). The CDR3 DNA follows: TGTGCCAGCAGCCTCCGACTAGCGGGGGGGCAAGAGACCCAGTACTTC. This translates into CASSLRLAGGQETQYF.

The rearrangement links TRBV6-6 to TRBJ2-7, with 8 bases fitting TRBD1. In germline, CDR1 is MNHNY, CDR2 SVGAGI (reference sequence). CDR3 length equals 13 residues. V trimming: 6 bases; J trimming: 4 bases; junction bases outside the gene matches: 5. This chain's CDR3 is CASRARDRYEQYF. The CDR3 DNA is TGTGCCAGCAGGGCCCGGGACAGGTACGAGCAGTACTTC.

The V call is TRBV6-5, the J call TRBJ2-1; TRBD2 might be the D (6 bases). The CDR3 is 15 amino acids. CDR1 and CDR2 from the germline V gene are MNHEY and SVGAGI. Trimming pared 6 bases from V and 0 bases from J, leaving 12 bases between. CDR3 DNA: TGTGCCAGCAGAGCGGGTTTTAGCTCCTACAATGAGCAGTTCTTC. It is translated as CASRAGFSSYNEQFF.

This chain links TRBV15 with TRBJ1-1; 8 nucleotides match TRBD1. CDR3 length: 15 residues. Germline V gives CDR1 LNHNV, CDR2 YYDKDF (reference sequence). Trimming took 3 bases from V and 1 from J; bases not matched to a gene: 4. Written as DNA, the CDR3 is TGTGCCACCAGCAGTGGTGGGACAGGGAACACTGAAGCTTTCTTT. As protein: CATSSGGTGNTEAFF.

The table lists this clone with a few counts. The V and J genes are TRBV5-6 and TRBJ2-5; 9 nucleotides line up with TRBD1. The CDR3 sequence is 15 residues long. Germline V gene lookup returns CDR1 SGHDT and CDR2 YYEEEE. V lost 0 bases, J lost 5 bases, and 5 bases stayed unmatched. Written as DNA, the CDR3 is TGTGCCAGCAGCTTGGGACAGGGGGGCAGGGAGACCCAGTACTTC. Protein product: CASSLGQGGRETQYF.

The chain couples TRBV16 to TRBJ2-7; 7 bases map to TRBD2. In germline, CDR1 is KGHSY, CDR2 FQNENV. Losses at the gene ends were 5 bases for V and 0 bases for J; bases not matched to a gene: 7. The CDR3 consists of 15 residues. CDR3 amino acids: CASSNQLASSYEQYF. DNA of the CDR3: TGTGCCAGCAGCAACCAACTAGCGAGCTCCTACGAGCAGTACTTC. The whole variable domain, remainder taken from reference TRBV16 and TRBJ2-7, is GEEVAQTPKHLVRGEGQKAKLYCAPIKGHSYVFWYQQVLKNEFKFLISFQNENVFDETGMPKERFSAKCLPNSPCSLEIQATKLEDSAVYFCASSNQLASSYEQYFGPGTRLTVT.

For the CDR3, the DNA is TGTGCCAGCAGCTTTAAATCAAAGGGCAGGGGGCTAGGAAACACTGAAGCTTTCTTT. Amino acid sequence: CASSFKSKGRGLGNTEAFF. The J gene is TRBJ1-1, the V gene TRBV21-1; TRBD1 reflects the table's D call only, with no check against the DNA. TRBV21-1 is marked as a pseudogene. This CDR3 is built from 19 residues.

The chain links TRBV21-1 to TRBJ1-1; the table assigns TRBD1, which was not confirmed against the DNA. TRBV21-1 is listed as a pseudogene. There are 16 residues in the CDR3. The CDR3 spells CASSLPGTGRITEAFF. CDR3 sequence (DNA): TGTGCCAGCAGCCTTCCAGGGACAGGGAGGATCACTGAAGCTTTCTTT.

The V and J genes are TRBV3-1 (or the pseudogene TRBV3-2) and TRBJ1-1; D possibly corresponds to TRBD1 (5 bases). The germline gives CDR1 LGHDT, CDR2 YNNKEL (reference sequence). V was pared by 7 bases and J by 11 bases, with 20 bases between. This CDR3 spans 13 amino acids. The CDR3 bases are TGTGCCAGCACCCTAAAGGTTCAGGGCCGCGCTTTCTTT. Residues: CASTLKVQGRAFF.

The chain carries TRBV6-5 and TRBJ2-6, with D possibly matching TRBD1 (6 bases). The CDR3 length is 15 residues. From germline, CDR1 is MNHEY and CDR2 SVGAGI. Trimming shortened V by 6 bases and J by 0 bases, and 9 bases separated the two germline ends. The CDR3 loop reads CASRNRASGANVLTF. In nucleotides, the CDR3 is TGTGCCAGCAGAAACAGGGCCTCTGGGGCCAACGTCCTGACTTTC.

This chain uses TRBV5-1 with TRBJ2-1; no firm D call. Germline assignment: CDR1 SGHRS and CDR2 YFSETQ. This CDR3 comprises 12 residues. The germline V and J ends were trimmed by 2 bases and 6 bases, with 6 bases remaining between them. The CDR3 coding sequence is TGCGCCAGCAGCTTCCCGGGCAATGAGCAGTTCTTC. Encoded protein: CASSFPGNEQFF.

The J gene is TRBJ2-3, the V gene TRBV7-9, with a tentative D call TRBD2 (6 bases). This CDR3 has 15 amino acids. CDR1 and CDR2 (germline): SEHNR, FQNEAQ (reference sequence). Trimming shortened V by 9 bases and J by 5 bases, and 21 bases separated the two germline ends. CDR3 region: CASVDGGLRGDTQYF. CDR3 coding DNA: TGTGCCAGTGTAGACGGGGGACTCCGCGGAGATACGCAGTATTTT.

This chain joins TRBV4-1 and TRBJ1-3, with a tentative D call TRBD1 (6 bases). This CDR3 region has 17 residues. Germline CDR1 is MGHRA and CDR2 is YSYEKL. The V gene lost 2 bases and the J gene lost 0 bases, with 14 bases spanning the gap. CDR3: CASSQTGQLPSGNTIYF. CDR3 in DNA: TGCGCCAGCAGCCAAACCGGACAGTTGCCCTCTGGAAACACCATATATTTT.

The V gene is TRBV5-1, the J gene TRBJ2-6, with D possibly TRBD2 on 5 matching bases. V was shortened by 4 bases and J by 0 bases, with 11 bases between the two germline ends. The CDR3 loop spans 16 amino acids. CDR1 is SGHRS and CDR2 is YFSETQ in the germline V gene. CDR3 DNA: TGCGCCAGCAGCCCAGAGGGAAACTCTGGGGCCAACGTCCTGACTTTC. Its protein product is CASSPEGNSGANVLTF.

This chain connects TRBV3-1 (or the pseudogene TRBV3-2) to TRBJ1-1, with D possibly being TRBD1 (5 bases). V was cut by 1 base and J by 1 base, with 10 bases left in between. The CDR3 consists of 15 residues. The V gene's germline CDR1 is LGHDT and CDR2 YNNKEL (reference sequence). CDR3 DNA: TGTGCCAGCAGCCAAGTAGGCCAGGGGAACACTGAAGCTTTCTTT. The encoded protein is CASSQVGQGNTEAFF.

The genes are TRBV5-1 and TRBJ1-4, with a possible D match to TRBD1 (6 bases). Germline V gives CDR1 SGHRS, CDR2 YFSETQ. V lost 7 bases, J lost 2 bases, and 12 bases lay in between. This CDR3 is built from 14 residues. The CDR3 region has the DNA TGCGCCAGCCGACGACAGGTCACTAATGAAAAACTGTTTTTT. It codes for CASRRQVTNEKLFF.

The chain carries TRBV18 and TRBJ2-3, with a tentative D call TRBD1 (6 bases). The CDR3 has 13 residues. Germline V gene sequence: CDR1 KGHSH, CDR2 LQKENI. Between the trimmed V and J ends, which lost 6 bases and 5 bases, there was a span of 12 bases. The CDR3 sequence: CASSSRGIDTQYF. DNA for the CDR3: TGTGCCAGCTCTTCAAGGGGGATAGATACGCAGTATTTT.

The rearrangement links TRBV2 to TRBJ2-1; 12 positions agree with TRBD2. Germline-derived CDR1 and CDR2 are SNHLY and FYNNEI. The CDR3 is made up of 15 amino acids. V shed 1 base, J shed 8 bases, and the junction held 3 bases outside the gene matches. The CDR3 spells CASSEGLAGVYEQFF. The CDR3 DNA reads TGTGCCAGCAGTGAAGGACTAGCGGGAGTTTATGAGCAGTTCTTC.

The V gene is TRBV19, the J gene TRBJ2-3; no clear D gene. Germline values: CDR1 LNHDA, CDR2 SQIVND (reference sequence). V lost 7 bases and J 1 base, leaving 9 bases between the germline ends. The CDR3 is 13 residues long. The CDR3 coding sequence is TGTGCCAGTACCGAAACGGGCACAGATACGCAGTATTTT. Protein product: CASTETGTDTQYF.

This chain joins TRBV6-1 and TRBJ2-1; TRBD2 matches at 8 bases. The CDR3 has 15 amino acids. The germline gives CDR1 MNHNS, CDR2 SASEGT. V trimming: 3 bases; J trimming: 7 bases; junction bases outside the gene matches: 8. CDR3 protein: CASSDPGGARNEQFF. The DNA for the CDR3 is TGTGCCAGCAGTGATCCCGGGGGGGCCCGGAATGAGCAGTTCTTC.

The CDR3 sequence: CAWSVLQGSSGYTF. The CDR3 nucleotides are TGTGCCTGGAGTGTACTGCAGGGAAGTAGTGGCTACACCTTC. The rearrangement joins TRBV30 to TRBJ1-2; D might be TRBD1 (5 bases). This CDR3 has 14 amino acids. Germline lookup yields CDR1 GTSNPN and CDR2 SVGIG (reference sequence). The V end lost 0 bases, the J end lost 7 bases, and 15 bases lay between the germline ends.

The chain employs TRBV19 and TRBJ2-1; 7 positions agree with TRBD2. The J segment lost 9 bases and the V segment lost 3 bases, leaving 11 bases of the junction unmatched. Germline assignment: CDR1 LNHDA and CDR2 SQIVND (reference sequence). The CDR3 length is 15 residues. The CDR3 bases are TGTGCCAGTAGTATTGCGGGGGTCCAGAGAAGTGAGCAGTTCTTC. Protein product: CASSIAGVQRSEQFF.

J is TRBJ2-1 and V is TRBV19; no reliable D call. The CDR3 has 17 residues. Trimming pared 5 bases from V and 0 bases from J, leaving 17 bases between. Germline CDR1 and CDR2: LNHDA and SQIVND (reference sequence). CDR3 amino acids: CASSLTDVRSSYNEQFF. CDR3 DNA sequence: TGTGCCAGTAGTCTGACCGACGTCCGGAGCTCCTACAATGAGCAGTTCTTC.

The V call is TRBV27, the J call TRBJ2-5; TRBD2 aligns across 8 bases. The CDR3 is 15 residues long. Germline V CDR1 and CDR2: MNHEY, SMNVEV (reference sequence). V trimming: 3 bases; J trimming: 2 bases; junction bases outside the gene matches: 5. The CDR3 DNA sequence: TGTGCCAGCAGTTTCCGGGGGGGATGGCAAGAGACCCAGTACTTC. Translated, it gives CASSFRGGWQETQYF.

The chain has TRBV19 and TRBJ2-1, with D tentatively TRBD2 (5 bases). V lost 6 bases and J lost 5, with 11 bases in between. CDR3 size: 13 residues. Germline lookup yields CDR1 LNHDA and CDR2 SQIVND (reference sequence). DNA for the CDR3: TGTGCCAGTAGACCCCTAGCAAACAATGAGCAGTTCTTC. Translating it yields CASRPLANNEQFF.

The V call is TRBV19, the J call TRBJ1-3; D remains ambiguous. The CDR3 spans 14 residues. Germline loops: CDR1 LNHDA, CDR2 SQIVND (reference sequence). The V and J ends lost 3 bases and 2 bases respectively, with 8 bases between them. This chain's CDR3 is CASSIPGAGNTIYF. The CDR3 nucleotides read TGTGCCAGTAGTATTCCCGGGGCTGGAAACACCATATATTTT.

The CDR3 DNA reads as TGTGCCAGCAACGAATCCGACAGCCATAACACTGAAGCTTTCTTT. The encoded protein is CASNESDSHNTEAFF. The V call is TRBV6-5, the J call TRBJ1-1, with D maybe TRBD1 (5 bases). The V gene's germline CDR1 is MNHEY and CDR2 SVGAGI. The CDR3 spans 15 residues. Trimming left V 7 bases short and J 2 bases short, with 17 bases between.